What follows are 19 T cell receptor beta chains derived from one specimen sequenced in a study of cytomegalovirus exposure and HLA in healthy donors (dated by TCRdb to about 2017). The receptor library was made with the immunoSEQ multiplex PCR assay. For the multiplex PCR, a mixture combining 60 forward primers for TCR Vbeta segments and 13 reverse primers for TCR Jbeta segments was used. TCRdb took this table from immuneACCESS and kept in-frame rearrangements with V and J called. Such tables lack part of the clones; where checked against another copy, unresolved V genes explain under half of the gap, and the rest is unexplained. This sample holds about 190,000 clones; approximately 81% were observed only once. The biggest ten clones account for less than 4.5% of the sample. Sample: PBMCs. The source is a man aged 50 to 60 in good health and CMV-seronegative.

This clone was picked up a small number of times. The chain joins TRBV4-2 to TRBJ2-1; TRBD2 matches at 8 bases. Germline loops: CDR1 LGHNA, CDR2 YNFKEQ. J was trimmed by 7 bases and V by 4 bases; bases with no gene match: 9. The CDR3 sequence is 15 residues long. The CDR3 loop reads CASSRTAGGENEQFF. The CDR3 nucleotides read TGTGCCAGCAGCCGAACAGCCGGGGGGGAGAATGAGCAGTTCTTC.

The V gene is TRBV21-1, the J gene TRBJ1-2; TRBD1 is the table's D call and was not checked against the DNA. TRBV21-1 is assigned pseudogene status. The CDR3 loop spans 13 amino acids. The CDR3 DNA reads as TGTGCCAGCAGCGAGAGGGGGCGCGGTGGCTACACCTTC. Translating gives CASSERGRGGYTF.

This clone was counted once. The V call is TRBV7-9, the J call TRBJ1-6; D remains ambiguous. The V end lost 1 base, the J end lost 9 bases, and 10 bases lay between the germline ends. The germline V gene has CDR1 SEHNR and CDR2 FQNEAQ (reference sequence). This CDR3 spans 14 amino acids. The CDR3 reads CASSLGLSGSPLHF. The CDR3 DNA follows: TGTGCCAGCAGCTTAGGACTTTCTGGTTCACCCCTCCACTTT.

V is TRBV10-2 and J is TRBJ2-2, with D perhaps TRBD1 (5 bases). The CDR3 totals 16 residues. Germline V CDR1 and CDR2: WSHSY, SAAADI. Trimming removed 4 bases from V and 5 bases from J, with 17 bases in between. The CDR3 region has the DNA TGCGCCAGCAGTGTGCCCGACAGAAAGACTACCGGGGAGCTGTTTTTT. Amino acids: CASSVPDRKTTGELFF.

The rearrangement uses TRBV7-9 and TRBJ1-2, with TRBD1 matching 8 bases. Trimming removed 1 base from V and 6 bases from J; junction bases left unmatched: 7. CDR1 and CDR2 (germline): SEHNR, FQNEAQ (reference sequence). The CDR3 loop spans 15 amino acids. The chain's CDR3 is CASSLVATGDDGYTF. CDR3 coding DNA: TGTGCCAGCAGCTTAGTGGCGACAGGGGACGATGGCTACACCTTC.

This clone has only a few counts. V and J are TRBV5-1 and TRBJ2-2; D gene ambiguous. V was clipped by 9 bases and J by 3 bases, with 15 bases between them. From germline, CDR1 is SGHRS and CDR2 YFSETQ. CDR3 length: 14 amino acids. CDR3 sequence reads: CATQTTVDTGELFF. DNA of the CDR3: TGCGCCACCCAGACAACCGTCGACACCGGGGAGCTGTTTTTT.

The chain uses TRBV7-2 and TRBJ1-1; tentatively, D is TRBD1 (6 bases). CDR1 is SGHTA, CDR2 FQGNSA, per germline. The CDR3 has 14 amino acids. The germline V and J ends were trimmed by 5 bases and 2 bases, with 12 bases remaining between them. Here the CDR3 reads CASSAQQGNTEAFF. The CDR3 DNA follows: TGTGCCAGCAGCGCCCAACAGGGTAACACTGAAGCTTTCTTT. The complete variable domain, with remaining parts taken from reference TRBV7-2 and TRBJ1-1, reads GAGVSQSPSNKVTEKGKDVELRCDPISGHTALYWYRQSLGQGLEFLIYFQGNSAPDKSGLPSDRFSAERTGGSVSTLTIQRTQQEDSAVYLCASSAQQGNTEAFFGQGTRLTVV.

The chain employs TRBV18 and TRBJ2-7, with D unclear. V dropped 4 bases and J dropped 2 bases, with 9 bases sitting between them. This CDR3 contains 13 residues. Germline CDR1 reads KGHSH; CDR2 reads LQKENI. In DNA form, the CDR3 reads TGTGCCAGCTCACTAAAGCAAGCCTACGAGCAGTACTTC. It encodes CASSLKQAYEQYF.

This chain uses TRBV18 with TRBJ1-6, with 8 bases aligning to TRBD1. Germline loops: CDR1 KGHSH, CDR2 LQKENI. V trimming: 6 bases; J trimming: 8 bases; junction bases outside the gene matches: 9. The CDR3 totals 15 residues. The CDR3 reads CASSPGQGAYSPLHF. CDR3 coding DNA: TGTGCCAGCTCGCCAGGGCAGGGGGCTTATTCACCCCTCCACTTT.

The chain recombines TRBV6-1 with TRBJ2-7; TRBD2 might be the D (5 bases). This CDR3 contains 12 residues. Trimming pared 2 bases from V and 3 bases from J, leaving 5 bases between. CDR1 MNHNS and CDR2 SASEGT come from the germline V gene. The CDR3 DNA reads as TGTGCCAGCAGTGAAAGCGGCTACGAGCAGTACTTC. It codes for CASSESGYEQYF.

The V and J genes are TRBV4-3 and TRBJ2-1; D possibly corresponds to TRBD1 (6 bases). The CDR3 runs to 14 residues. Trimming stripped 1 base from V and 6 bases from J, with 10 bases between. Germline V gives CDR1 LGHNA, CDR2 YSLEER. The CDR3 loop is CASSQAGAGNEQFF. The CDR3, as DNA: TGCGCCAGCAGCCAAGCAGGGGCGGGCAATGAGCAGTTCTTC.

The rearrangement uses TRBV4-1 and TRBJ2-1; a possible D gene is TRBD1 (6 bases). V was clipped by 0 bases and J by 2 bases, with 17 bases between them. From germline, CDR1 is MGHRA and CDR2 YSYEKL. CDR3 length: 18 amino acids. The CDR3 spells CASSQEERYRVPYNEQFF. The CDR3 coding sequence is TGCGCCAGCAGCCAAGAAGAAAGGTACAGGGTCCCCTACAATGAGCAGTTCTTC.

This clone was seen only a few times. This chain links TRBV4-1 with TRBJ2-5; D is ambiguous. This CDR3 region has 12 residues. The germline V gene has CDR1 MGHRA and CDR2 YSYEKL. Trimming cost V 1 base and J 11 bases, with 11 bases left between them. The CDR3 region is CASSQVGDSQYF. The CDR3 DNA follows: TGCGCCAGCAGCCAAGTAGGCGACTCGCAGTACTTC.

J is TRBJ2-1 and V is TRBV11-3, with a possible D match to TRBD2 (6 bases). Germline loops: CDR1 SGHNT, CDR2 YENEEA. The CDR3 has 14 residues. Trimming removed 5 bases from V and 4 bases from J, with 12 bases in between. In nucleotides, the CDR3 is TGTGCCAGCAGCAGTACTAGCTTATACAATGAGCAGTTCTTC. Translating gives CASSSTSLYNEQFF.

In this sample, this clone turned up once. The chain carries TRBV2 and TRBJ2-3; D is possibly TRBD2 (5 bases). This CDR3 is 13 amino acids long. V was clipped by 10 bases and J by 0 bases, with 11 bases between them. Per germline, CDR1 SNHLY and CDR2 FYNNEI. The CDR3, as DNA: TGTGCCACCCACCCGGGAAGCACAGATACGCAGTATTTT. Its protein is CATHPGSTDTQYF.

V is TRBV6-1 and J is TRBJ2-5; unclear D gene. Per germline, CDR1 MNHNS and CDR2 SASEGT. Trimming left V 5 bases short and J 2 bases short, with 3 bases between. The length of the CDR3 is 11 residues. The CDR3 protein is CASSLQETQYF. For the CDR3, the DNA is TGTGCCAGCAGTCTTCAAGAGACCCAGTACTTC.

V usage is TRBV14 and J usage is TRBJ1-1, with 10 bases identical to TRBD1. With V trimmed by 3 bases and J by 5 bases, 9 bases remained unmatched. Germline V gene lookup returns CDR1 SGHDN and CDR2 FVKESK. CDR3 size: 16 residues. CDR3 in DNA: TGTGCCAGCAGCCAGCAAATGACAGGGGGCGAAACTGAAGCTTTCTTT. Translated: CASSQQMTGGETEAFF.

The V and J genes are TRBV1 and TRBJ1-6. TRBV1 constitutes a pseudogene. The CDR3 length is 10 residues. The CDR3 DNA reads TGCACCAGGAGTTATTCACCCCTCCACTTT. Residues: CTRSYSPLHF.

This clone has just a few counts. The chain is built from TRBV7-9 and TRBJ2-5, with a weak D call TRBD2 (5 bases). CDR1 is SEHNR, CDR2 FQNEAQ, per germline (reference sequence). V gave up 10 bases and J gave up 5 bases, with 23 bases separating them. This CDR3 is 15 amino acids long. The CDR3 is CATSRSGPLDETQYF. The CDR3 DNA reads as TGTGCCACCTCAAGGAGCGGCCCCCTGGATGAGACCCAGTACTTC.